This T cell receptor (beta chain) was captured by sequencing in a study of shared clonotypes between healthy human individuals. Study observations and caveats: Sorted-subset sequencing, rarefaction showed, was incomplete despite large depth. In contrast to clonotypes shared by all four donors, non-shared clonotypes had lower generation probabilities.

The CDR3 runs to 14 residues. V was clipped by 8 bases and J by 3 bases, with 17 bases between them. Per the germline V gene, CDR1 is PRHDT and CDR2 is FYEKMQ (reference sequence). Assay runs were performed at deep level. Original analysis: Quality scores were absent from the junction-only immunoSEQ sequences, so filtering differed. Assay: immunoSEQ multiplex PCR; the TCRdb copy retains only in-frame clones and omits some. From that table come the V and J calls and clone size; the DNA was used to work out D and trimming. The repertoire has some 1,900,000 clones, around 96% of them found once; the top ten carry approximately 1%. About this clone itself: Its antigen is not known.

Naive-designated CD8 cells lacked CD45RO, were positively enriched for CCR7, and omitted terminally differentiated effector memory CD45RA+ cells. The sequence was obtained from a man aged 18-30 years in good health. The chain couples TRBV13 to TRBJ2-7; D is ambiguous. Sequencing used naive CD8+ T cells sorted from blood. CDR3 sequence (DNA): TGTGCCAGCGCCCTTGGACGGAGAAACTACGAGCAGTACTTC. It codes for CASALGRRNYEQYF.